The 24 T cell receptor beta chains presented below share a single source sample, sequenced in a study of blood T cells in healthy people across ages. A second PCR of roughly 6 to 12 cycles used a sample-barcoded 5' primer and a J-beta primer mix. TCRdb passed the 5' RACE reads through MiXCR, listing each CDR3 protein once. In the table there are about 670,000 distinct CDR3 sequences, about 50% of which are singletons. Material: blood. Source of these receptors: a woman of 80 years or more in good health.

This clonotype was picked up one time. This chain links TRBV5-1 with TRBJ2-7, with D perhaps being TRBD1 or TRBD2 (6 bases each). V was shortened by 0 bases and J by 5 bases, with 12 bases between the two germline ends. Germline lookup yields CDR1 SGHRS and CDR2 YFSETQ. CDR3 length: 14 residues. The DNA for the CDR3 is TGCGCCAGCAGCTTGGTTGGGGGGCTGGACGAGCAGTACTTC. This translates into CASSLVGGLDEQYF. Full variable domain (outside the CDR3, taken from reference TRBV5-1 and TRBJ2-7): KAGVTQTPRYLIKTRGQQVTLSCSPISGHRSVSWYQQTPGQGLQFLFEYFSETQRNKGNFPGRFSGRQFSNSRSEMNVSTLELGDSALYLCASSLVGGLDEQYFGPGTRLTVT.

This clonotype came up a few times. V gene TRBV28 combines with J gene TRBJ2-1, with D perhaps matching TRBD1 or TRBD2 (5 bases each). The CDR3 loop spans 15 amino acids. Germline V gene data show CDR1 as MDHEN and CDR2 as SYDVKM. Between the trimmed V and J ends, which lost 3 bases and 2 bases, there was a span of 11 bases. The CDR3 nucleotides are TGTGCCAGCAGTTTGGGGGTCGAGGCCTACAATGAGCAGTTCTTC. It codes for CASSLGVEAYNEQFF.

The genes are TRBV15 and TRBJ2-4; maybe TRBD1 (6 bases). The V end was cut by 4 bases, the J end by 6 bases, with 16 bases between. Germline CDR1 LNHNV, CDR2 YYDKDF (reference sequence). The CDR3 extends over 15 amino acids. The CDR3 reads CATSTLQGPGNIQYF. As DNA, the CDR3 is TGTGCCACCAGCACATTACAGGGACCAGGAAACATTCAGTACTTC.

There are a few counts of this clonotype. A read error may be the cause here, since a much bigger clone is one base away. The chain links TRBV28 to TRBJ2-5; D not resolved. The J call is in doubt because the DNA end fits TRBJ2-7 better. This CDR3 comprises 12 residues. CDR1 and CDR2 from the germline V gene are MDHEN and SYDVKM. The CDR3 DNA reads TGTGCCAGCAGGTTACCCATGAGCGAGCAGTACTTC. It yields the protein CASRLPMSEQYF.

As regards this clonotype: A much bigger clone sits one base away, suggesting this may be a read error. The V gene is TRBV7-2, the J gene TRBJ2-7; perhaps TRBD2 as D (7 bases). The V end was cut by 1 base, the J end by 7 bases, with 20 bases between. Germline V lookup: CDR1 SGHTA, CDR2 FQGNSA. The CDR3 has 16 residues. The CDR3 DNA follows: TGTGCCAGCAGCTTAGAGAGGGGGGGGACCTACAATGAGCAGTACTTC. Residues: CASSLERGGTYNEQYF.

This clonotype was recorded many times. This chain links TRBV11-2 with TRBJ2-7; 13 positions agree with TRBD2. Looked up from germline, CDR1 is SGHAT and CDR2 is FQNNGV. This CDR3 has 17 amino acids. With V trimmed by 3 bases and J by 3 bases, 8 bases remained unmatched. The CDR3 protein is CASSLTSGGNFNYEQYF. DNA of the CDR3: TGTGCCAGCAGCTTGACTAGCGGGGGGAACTTTAACTACGAGCAGTACTTC. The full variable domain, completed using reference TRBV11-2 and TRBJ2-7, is EAGVAQSPRYKIIEKRQSVAFWCNPISGHATLYWYQQILGQGPKLLIQFQNNGVVDDSQLPKDRFSAERLKGVDSTLKIQPAKLEDSAVYLCASSLTSGGNFNYEQYFGPGTRLTVT.

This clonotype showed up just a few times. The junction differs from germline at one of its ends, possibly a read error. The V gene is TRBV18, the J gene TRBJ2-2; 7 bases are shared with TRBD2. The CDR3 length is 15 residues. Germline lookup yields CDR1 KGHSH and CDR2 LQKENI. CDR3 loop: CASPPAGRNTGELFF. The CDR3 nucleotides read TGTGCCAGCCCACCAGCGGGGAGGAACACCGGGGAGCTGTTTTTT.

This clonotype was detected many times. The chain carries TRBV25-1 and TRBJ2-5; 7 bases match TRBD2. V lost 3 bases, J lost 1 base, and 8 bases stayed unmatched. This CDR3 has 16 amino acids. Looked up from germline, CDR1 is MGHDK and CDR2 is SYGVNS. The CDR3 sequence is CASSEARGYLQETQYF. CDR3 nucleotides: TGTGCCAGCAGTGAGGCGCGGGGGTACCTCCAAGAGACCCAGTACTTC. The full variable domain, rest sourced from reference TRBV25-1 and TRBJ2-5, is EADIYQTPRYLVIGTGKKITLECSQTMGHDKMYWYQQDPGMELHLIHYSYGVNSTEKGDLSSESTVSRIRTEHFPLTLESARPSHTSQYLCASSEARGYLQETQYFGPGTRLLVL.

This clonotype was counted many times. CDR3 sequence reads: CASSPVGIAHEQYF. CDR3 coding DNA: TGTGCCAGCAGCCCCGTAGGAATCGCCCACGAGCAGTACTTC. The V call is TRBV9, the J call TRBJ2-7; D call uncertain. Germline assignment: CDR1 SGDLS and CDR2 YYNGEE. The CDR3 sequence is 14 residues long. V was shortened by 4 bases and J by 5 bases, with 16 bases between the two germline ends.

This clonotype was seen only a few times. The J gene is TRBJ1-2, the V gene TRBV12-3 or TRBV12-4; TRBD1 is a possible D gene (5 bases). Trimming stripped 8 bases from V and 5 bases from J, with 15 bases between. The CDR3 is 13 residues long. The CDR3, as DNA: TGTGCCAGCTCGACCGACGGGACGTATGGCTACACCTTC. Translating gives CASSTDGTYGYTF.

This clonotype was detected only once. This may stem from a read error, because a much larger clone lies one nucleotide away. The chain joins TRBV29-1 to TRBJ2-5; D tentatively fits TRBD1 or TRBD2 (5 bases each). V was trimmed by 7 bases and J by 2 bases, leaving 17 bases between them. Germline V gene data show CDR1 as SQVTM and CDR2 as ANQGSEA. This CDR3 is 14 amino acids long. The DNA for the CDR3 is TGCAGCGCCGTCCCGGGACGGAAACAAGAGACCCAGTACTTC. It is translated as CSAVPGRKQETQYF.

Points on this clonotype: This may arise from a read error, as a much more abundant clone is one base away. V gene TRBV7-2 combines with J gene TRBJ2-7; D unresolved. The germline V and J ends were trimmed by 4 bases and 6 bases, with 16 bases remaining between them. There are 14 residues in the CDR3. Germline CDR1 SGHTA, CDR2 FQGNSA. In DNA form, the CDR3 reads TGTGCCAGCAGCTACGCCACATCCGCAGGCGAGCAGTACTTC. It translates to CASSYATSAGEQYF.

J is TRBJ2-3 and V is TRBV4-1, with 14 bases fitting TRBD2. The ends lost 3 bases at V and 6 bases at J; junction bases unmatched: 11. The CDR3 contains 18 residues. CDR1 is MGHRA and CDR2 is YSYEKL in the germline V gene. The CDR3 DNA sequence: TGCGCCAGCAGCCAGACCACCGGGACTAGCGGGAGATCGGATACGCAGTATTTT. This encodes CASSQTTGTSGRSDTQYF.

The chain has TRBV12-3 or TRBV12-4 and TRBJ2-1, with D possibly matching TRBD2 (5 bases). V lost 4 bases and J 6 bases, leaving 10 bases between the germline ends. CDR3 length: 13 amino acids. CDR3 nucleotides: TGTGCCAGCAGTTGGGAGCGGTTCAATGAGCAGTTCTTC. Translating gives CASSWERFNEQFF.

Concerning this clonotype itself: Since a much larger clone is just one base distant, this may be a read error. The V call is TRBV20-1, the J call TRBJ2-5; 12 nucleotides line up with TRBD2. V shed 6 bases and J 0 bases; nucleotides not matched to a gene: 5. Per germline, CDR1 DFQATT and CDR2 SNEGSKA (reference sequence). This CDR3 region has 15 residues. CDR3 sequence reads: CSARTSGVYQETQYF. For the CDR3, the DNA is TGCAGTGCCAGGACTAGCGGGGTTTACCAAGAGACCCAGTACTTC.

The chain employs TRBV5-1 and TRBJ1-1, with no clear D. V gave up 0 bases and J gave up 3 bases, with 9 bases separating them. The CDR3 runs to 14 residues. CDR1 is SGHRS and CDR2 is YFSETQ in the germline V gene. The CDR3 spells CASSLGSGYTEAFF. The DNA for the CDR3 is TGCGCCAGCAGCTTGGGGTCAGGCTACACTGAAGCTTTCTTT.

CDR3 in amino acids: CSAGTSGRPNEQFF. The CDR3 bases are TGCAGTGCCGGGACTAGCGGGAGGCCTAATGAGCAGTTCTTC. The chain links TRBV20-1 to TRBJ2-1; 15 nucleotides align to TRBD2. CDR3 length: 14 amino acids. The ends lost 6 bases at V and 7 bases at J; junction bases unmatched: 4. Germline V gene data show CDR1 as DFQATT and CDR2 as SNEGSKA (reference sequence).

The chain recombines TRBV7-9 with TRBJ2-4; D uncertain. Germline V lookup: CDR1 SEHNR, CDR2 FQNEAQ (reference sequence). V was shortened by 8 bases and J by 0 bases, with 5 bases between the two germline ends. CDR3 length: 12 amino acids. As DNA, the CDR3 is TGTGCCAGCGCACCAGCCAAAAACATTCAGTACTTC. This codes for CASAPAKNIQYF.

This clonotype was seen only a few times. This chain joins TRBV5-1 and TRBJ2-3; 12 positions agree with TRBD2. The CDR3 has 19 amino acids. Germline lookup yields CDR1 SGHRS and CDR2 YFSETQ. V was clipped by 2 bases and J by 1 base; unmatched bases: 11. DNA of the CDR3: TGCGCCAGCAGCTTAGCACTAGCGGGGGGATTAGGGGGCACAGATACGCAGTATTTT. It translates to CASSLALAGGLGGTDTQYF.

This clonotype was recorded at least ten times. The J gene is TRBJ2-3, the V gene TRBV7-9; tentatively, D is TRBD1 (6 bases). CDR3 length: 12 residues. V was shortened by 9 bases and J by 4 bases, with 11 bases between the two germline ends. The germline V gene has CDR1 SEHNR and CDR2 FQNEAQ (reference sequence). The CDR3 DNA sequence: TGTGCCAGTAGTAGGACAGCAGATACGCAGTATTTT. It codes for CASSRTADTQYF. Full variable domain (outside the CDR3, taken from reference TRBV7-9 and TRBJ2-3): DTGVSQNPRHKITKRGQNVTFRCDPISEHNRLYWYRQTLGQGPEFLTYFQNEAQLEKSRLLSDRFSAERPKGSFSTLEIQRTEQGDSAMYLCASSRTADTQYFGPGTRLTVL.

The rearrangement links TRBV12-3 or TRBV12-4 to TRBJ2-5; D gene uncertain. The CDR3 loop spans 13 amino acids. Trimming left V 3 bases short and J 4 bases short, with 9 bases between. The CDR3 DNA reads TGTGCCAGCAGTTTCAAACTATCAGAGACCCAGTACTTC. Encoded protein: CASSFKLSETQYF.

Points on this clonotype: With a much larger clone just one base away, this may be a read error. The DNA of the CDR3 is TGCATTGCTAGACCGGGGGATACGCAGTATTTT. It translates to CIARPGDTQYF. The chain uses TRBV20-1 and TRBJ2-3; a weak D match, TRBD2 (5 bases). The CDR3 loop spans 11 amino acids. From germline, CDR1 is DFQATT and CDR2 SNEGSKA (reference sequence).

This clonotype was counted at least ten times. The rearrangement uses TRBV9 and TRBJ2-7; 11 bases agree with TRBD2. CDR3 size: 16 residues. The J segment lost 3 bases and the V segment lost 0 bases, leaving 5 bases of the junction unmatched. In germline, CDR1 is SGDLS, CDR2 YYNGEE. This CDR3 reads CASSVGSGTSGYEQYF. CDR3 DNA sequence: TGTGCCAGCAGCGTAGGCTCCGGGACTAGCGGCTACGAGCAGTACTTC.

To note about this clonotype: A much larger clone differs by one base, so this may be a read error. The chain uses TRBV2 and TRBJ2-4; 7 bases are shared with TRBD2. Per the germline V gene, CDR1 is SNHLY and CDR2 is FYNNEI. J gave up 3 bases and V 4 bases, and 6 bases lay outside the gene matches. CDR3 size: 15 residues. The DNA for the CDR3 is TGTGCCAGCAGTGTTCTGGGACTAAGCAAAAACATTCAGTACTTC. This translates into CASSVLGLSKNIQYF.